The present T cell receptor beta chain was sequenced within a study of blood T cell repertoires in COVID-19. Either two negative PCRs, clearance, or symptom resolution qualified Cohort 3 donors as recovered. Data came from immunoSEQ multiplex PCR; TCRdb stores just in-frame clones and leaves some out. The repertoire holds around 370,000 clones, with around nine tenths as singletons. In its sample, this clone was seen a few times. This TCR derives from a woman between 18 and 30 years old who had recovered from COVID-19. Sequencing was carried out using PBMCs or T cells enriched from blood (not recorded which).

CDR3 protein: CASSLVGASGELFF. Here the CDR3 DNA reads TGTGCCAGCAGCTTAGTAGGGGCGAGCGGGGAGCTGTTTTTT. The V gene is TRBV7-9, the J gene TRBJ2-2; weak D call: TRBD1 (5 bases). Germline-derived CDR1 and CDR2 are SEHNR and FQNEAQ (reference sequence). The CDR3 has 14 amino acids. Trimming removed 1 base at V and 7 bases at J, with 10 bases between. Supplemented by reference TRBV7-9 and TRBJ2-2, the full variable domain reads DTGVSQNPRHKITKRGQNVTFRCDPISEHNRLYWYRQTLGQGPEFLTYFQNEAQLEKSRLLSDRFSAERPKGSFSTLEIQRTEQGDSAMYLCASSLVGASGELFFGEGSRLTVL.